This T cell receptor beta chain comes out of a study of cytomegalovirus exposure and HLA in healthy donors. Germline CDR1 reads MNHEY; CDR2 reads SMNVEV (reference sequence). The CDR3 extends over 13 amino acids. The table lists this clone with a count of one. The primer mix had 60 Vbeta and 13 Jbeta primers. Clones were sequenced by immunoSEQ multiplex PCR, and TCRdb holds only the in-frame ones, with some missing. The repertoire holds 150,000 to 200,000 clones, with nearly 70% as singletons. J is TRBJ2-5 and V is TRBV27; 9 positions agree with TRBD1. The J call may be faulty, since TRBJ2-7 better matches the DNA end. This TCR was sampled from a man aged 25-40 years in good health and CMV-seropositive. The sequenced sample consisted of PBMCs. The DNA for the CDR3 is TGTGCCAGCAGGGGGACAGGGTGGTACGAGCAGTACTTC. It is translated as CASRGTGWYEQYF.